The T cell receptor (beta chain) under discussion was sequenced for a study of breast tumors, draining lymph nodes, adjacent tissues. Study-level findings and limits: Findings are consistent with lymph node origin and intratumoral expansion of most tumor T cells. Tumor and nontumor repertoires were significantly more similar in luminal-like than in basal-like breast cancer.

In this sample, this clonotype turned up many times. Antigen unknown. In TCRdb, the multiplex PCR reads were re-called with MiXCR into one record per CDR3 protein. This sample has hundreds of thousands of distinct CDR3 sequences, with 32% found just once. Breast cancer patients provided tissue from their axillary draining lymph nodes. With 6 bases clipped from V and 6 bases from J, the junction kept 11 bases outside the gene matches. This CDR3 spans 15 amino acids. The V gene's germline CDR1 is DFQATT and CDR2 SNEGSKA (reference sequence). Sequenced: axillary lymph node tissue. The TCR originated in a female donor with breast cancer. Some clones in this sample may be carry-over from other donors' samples. This chain uses TRBV20-1 with TRBJ2-2; 9 bases agree with TRBD1. The CDR3 reads CSATPGQGIAGELFF. DNA for the CDR3: TGCAGTGCGACCCCGGGACAGGGTATCGCCGGGGAGCTGTTTTTT.